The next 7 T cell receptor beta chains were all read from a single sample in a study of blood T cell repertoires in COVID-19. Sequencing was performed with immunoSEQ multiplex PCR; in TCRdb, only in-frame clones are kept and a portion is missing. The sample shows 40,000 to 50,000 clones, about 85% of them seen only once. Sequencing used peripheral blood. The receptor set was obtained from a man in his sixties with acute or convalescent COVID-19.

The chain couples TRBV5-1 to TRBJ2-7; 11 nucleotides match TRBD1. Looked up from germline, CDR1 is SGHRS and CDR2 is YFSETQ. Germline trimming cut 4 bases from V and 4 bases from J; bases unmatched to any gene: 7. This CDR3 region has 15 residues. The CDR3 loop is CASSDGTGGWYEQYF. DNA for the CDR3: TGCGCCAGCAGCGATGGGACAGGGGGGTGGTACGAGCAGTACTTC.

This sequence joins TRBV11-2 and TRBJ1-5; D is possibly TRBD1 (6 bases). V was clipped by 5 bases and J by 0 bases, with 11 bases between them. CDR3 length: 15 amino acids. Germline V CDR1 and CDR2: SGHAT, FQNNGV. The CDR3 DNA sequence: TGTGCCAGCAGCCCCGGACAGAATAGCAATCAGCCCCAGCATTTT. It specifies CASSPGQNSNQPQHF. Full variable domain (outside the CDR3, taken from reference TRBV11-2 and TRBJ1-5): EAGVAQSPRYKIIEKRQSVAFWCNPISGHATLYWYQQILGQGPKLLIQFQNNGVVDDSQLPKDRFSAERLKGVDSTLKIQPAKLEDSAVYLCASSPGQNSNQPQHFGDGTRLSIL.

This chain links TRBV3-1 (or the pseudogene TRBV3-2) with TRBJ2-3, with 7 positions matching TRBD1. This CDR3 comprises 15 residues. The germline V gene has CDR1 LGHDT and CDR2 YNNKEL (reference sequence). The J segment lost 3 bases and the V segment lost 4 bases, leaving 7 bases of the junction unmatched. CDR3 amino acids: CASSLRTGKTDTQYF. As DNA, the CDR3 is TGTGCCAGCAGCCTTCGGACAGGAAAAACAGATACGCAGTATTTT.

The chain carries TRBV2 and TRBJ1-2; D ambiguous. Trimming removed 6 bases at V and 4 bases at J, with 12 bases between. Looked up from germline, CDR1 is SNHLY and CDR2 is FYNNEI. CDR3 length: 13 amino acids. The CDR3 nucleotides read TGTGCCAGCAGCCTCCCAGGTAGCTATGGCTACACCTTC. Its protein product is CASSLPGSYGYTF.

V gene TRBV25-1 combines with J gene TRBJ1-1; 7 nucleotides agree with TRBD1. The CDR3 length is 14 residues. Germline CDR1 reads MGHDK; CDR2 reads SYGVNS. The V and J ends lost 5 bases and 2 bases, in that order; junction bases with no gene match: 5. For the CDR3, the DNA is TGTGCCAGCAGTATGACAGGGTTAAACACTGAAGCTTTCTTT. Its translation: CASSMTGLNTEAFF.

CDR3 sequence reads: CASSQKGAGVYSYEQYF. The CDR3 DNA reads TGTGCCAGCAGCCAAAAAGGGGCGGGGGTCTATTCCTACGAGCAGTACTTC. The chain recombines TRBV3-1 (or the pseudogene TRBV3-2) with TRBJ2-7; the match to TRBD2 covers 7 bases. The CDR3 covers 17 residues. Germline trimming cut 2 bases from V and 1 base from J; bases unmatched to any gene: 11. Per germline, CDR1 LGHDT and CDR2 YNNKEL (reference sequence).

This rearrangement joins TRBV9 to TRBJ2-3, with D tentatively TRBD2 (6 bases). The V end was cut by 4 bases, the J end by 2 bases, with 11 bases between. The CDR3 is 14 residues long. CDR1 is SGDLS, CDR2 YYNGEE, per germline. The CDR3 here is CASSLGTDTDTQYF. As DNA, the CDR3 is TGTGCCAGCAGCCTTGGGACTGACACAGATACGCAGTATTTT.